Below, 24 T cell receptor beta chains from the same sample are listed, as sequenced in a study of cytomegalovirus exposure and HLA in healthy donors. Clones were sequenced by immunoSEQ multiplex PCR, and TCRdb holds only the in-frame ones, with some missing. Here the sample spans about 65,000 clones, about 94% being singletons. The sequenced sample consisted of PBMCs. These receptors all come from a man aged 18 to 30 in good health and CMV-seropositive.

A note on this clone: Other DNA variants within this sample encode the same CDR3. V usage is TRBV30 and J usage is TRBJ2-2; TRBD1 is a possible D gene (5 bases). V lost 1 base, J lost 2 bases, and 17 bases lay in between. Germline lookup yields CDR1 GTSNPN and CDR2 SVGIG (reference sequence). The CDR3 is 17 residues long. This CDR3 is CAWSAGRGIGNTGELFF. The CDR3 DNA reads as TGTGCCTGGAGTGCGGGTAGGGGAATAGGAAACACCGGGGAGCTGTTTTTT.

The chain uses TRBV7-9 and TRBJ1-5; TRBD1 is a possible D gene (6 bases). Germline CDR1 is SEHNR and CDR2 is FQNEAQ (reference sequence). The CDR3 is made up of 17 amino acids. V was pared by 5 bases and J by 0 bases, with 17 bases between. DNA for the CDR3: TGTGCCAGCAGCCGAAAACTGGGGACACCTAGCAATCAGCCCCAGCATTTT. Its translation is CASSRKLGTPSNQPQHF.

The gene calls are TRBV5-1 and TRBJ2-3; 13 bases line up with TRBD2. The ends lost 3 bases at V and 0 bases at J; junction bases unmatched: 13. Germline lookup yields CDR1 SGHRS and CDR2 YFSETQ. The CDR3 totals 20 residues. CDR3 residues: CASSSSLLAGGPGSTDTQYF. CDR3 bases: TGCGCCAGCAGCTCGAGCTTACTAGCGGGAGGGCCCGGAAGCACAGATACGCAGTATTTT.

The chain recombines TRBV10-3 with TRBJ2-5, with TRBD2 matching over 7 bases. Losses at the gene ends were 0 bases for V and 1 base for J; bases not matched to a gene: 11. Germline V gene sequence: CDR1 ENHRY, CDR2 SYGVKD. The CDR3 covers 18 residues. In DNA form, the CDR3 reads TGTGCCATCAGTGAGTCATTCGAGCGCGCGGGAGTCCAAGAGACCCAGTACTTC. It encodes CAISESFERAGVQETQYF.

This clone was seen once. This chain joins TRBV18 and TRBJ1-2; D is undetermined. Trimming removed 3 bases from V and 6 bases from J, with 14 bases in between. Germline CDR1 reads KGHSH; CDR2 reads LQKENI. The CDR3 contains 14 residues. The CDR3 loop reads CASSPPKEVHGYTF. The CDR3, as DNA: TGTGCCAGCTCACCCCCTAAGGAGGTTCATGGCTACACCTTC.

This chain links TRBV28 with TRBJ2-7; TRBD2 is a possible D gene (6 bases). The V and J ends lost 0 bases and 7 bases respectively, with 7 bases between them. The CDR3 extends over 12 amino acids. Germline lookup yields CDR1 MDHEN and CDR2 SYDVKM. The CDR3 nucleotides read TGTGCCAGCAGTTTATGGCGGGGAGAGCAGTACTTC. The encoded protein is CASSLWRGEQYF.

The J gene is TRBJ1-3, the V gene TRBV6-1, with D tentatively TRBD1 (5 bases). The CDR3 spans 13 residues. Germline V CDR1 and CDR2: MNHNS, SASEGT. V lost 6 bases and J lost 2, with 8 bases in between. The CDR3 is CASSQGPGNTIYF. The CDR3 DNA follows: TGTGCCAGCAGCCAGGGCCCTGGAAACACCATATATTTT.

CDR3 amino acids: CSVEGTGLYEQYF. The CDR3 DNA reads TGCAGCGTTGAAGGGACAGGGCTATACGAGCAGTACTTC. The chain carries TRBV29-1 and TRBJ2-7; 8 bases match TRBD1. The CDR3 is 13 amino acids. Germline CDR1 reads SQVTM; CDR2 reads ANQGSEA. Germline trimming cut 1 base from V and 4 bases from J; bases unmatched to any gene: 3.

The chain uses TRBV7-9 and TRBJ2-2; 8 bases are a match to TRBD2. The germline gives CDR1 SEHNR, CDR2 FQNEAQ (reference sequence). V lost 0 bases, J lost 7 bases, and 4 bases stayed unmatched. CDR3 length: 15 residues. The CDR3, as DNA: TGTGCCAGCAGCTTAGCCCAGCGGGGGATCGGGGAGCTGTTTTTT. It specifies CASSLAQRGIGELFF.

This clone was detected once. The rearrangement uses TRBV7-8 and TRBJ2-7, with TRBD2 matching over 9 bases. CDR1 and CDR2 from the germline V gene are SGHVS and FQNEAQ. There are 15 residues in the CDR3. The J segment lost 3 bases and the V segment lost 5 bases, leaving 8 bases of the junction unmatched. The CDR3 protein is CASSRTPSGVYEQYF. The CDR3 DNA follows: TGTGCCAGCAGCCGAACCCCTAGCGGGGTCTACGAGCAGTACTTC.

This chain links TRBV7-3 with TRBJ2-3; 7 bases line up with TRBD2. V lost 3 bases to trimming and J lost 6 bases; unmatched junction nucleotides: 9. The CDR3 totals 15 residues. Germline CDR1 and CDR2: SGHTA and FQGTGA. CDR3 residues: CASSFPSGSWDTQYF. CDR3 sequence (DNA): TGTGCCAGCAGCTTCCCTAGCGGATCTTGGGATACGCAGTATTTT.

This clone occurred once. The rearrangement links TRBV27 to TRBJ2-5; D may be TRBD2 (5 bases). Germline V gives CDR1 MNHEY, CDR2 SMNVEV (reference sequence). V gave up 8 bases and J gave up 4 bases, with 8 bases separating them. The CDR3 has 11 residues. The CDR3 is CASQRGETQYF. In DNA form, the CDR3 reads TGTGCCAGCCAACGGGGAGAGACCCAGTACTTC.

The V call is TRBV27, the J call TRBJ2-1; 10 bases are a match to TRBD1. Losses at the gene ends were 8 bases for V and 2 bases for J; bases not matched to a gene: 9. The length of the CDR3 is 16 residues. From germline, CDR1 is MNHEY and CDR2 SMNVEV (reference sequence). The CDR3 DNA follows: TGTGCCAGCTGTTCTGACGGACAGGGGGCCTACAATGAGCAGTTCTTC. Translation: CASCSDGQGAYNEQFF.

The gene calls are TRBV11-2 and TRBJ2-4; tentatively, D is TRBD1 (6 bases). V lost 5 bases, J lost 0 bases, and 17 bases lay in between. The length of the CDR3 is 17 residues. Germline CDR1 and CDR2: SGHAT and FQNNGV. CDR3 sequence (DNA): TGTGCCAGCAGCCGCAGGACAGAACTAATAGCCAAAAACATTCAGTACTTC. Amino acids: CASSRRTELIAKNIQYF.

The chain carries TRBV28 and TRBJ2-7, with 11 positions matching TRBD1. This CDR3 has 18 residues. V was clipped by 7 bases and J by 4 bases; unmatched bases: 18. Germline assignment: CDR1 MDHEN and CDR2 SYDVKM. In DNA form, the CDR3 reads TGTGCCAGCACCGTGGGTGGAGAATCCGGGACAGGGGGATACGAGCAGTACTTC. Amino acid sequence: CASTVGGESGTGGYEQYF.

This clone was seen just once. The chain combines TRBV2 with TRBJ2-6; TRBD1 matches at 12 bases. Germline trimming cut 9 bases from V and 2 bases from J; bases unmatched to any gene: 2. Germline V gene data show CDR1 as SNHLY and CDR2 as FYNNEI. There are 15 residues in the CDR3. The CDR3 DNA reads TGTGCCAGAGGGACAGGGGGCGCTGGGGCCAACGTCCTGACTTTC. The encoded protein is CARGTGGAGANVLTF.

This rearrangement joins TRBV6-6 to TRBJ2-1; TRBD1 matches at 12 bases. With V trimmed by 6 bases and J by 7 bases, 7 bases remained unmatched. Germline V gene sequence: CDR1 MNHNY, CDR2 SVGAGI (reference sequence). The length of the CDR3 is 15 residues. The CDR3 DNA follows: TGTGCCAGCAGCACCGGGACAGGGGGCATGAATGAGCAGTTCTTC. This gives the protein CASSTGTGGMNEQFF.

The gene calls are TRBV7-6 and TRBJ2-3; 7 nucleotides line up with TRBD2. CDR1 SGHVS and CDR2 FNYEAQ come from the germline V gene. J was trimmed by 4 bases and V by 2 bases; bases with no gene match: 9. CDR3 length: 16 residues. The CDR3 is CASSLRSGLVADTQYF. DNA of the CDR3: TGTGCCAGCAGCTTACGCTCAGGACTAGTAGCAGATACGCAGTATTTT.

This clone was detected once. The DNA of the CDR3 is TGTGCCAGCAGCTTAGACTCCCCCTACGAGCAGTACTTC. Residues: CASSLDSPYEQYF. This sequence joins TRBV11-1 and TRBJ2-7; D is uncertain. The ends were cut back, 1 base at V and 2 bases at J, with 6 bases in the middle. The CDR3 has 13 residues. Germline V gene sequence: CDR1 SGHAT, CDR2 FQDESV (reference sequence).

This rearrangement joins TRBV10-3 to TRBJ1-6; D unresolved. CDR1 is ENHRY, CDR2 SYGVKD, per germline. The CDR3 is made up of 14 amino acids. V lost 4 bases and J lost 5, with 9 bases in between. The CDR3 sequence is CAISGVGHNSPLHF. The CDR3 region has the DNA TGTGCCATCAGTGGGGTGGGCCATAATTCACCCCTCCACTTT.

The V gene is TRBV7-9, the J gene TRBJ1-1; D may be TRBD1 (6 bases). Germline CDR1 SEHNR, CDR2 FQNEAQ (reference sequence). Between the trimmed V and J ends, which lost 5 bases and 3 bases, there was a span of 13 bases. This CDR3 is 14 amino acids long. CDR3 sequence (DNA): TGTGCCAGCAGCCGTGGACAGTTTCACACTGAAGCTTTCTTT. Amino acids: CASSRGQFHTEAFF.

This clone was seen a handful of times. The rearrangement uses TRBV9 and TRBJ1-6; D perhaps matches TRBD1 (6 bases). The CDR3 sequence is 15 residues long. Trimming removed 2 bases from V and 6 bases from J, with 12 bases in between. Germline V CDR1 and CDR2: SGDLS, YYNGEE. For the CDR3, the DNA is TGTGCCAGCAGCGTTTATGGACAGCCTAATTCACCCCTCCACTTT. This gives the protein CASSVYGQPNSPLHF.

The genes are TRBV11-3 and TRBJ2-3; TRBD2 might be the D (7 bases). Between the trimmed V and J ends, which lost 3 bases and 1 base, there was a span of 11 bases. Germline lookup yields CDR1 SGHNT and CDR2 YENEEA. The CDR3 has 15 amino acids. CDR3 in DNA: TGTGCCAGCAGCTTGGCGGGGGCCCGCACAGATACGCAGTATTTT. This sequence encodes CASSLAGARTDTQYF.

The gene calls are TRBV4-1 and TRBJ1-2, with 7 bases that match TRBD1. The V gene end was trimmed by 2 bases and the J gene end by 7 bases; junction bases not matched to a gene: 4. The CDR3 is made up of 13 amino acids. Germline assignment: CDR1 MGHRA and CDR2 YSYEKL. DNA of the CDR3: TGCGCCAGCAGCCAACAAACAGGGGTTGGCTACACCTTC. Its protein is CASSQQTGVGYTF.